This T cell receptor (beta chain) was found in a study of blood T cell repertoires in COVID-19. Turning to the study itself: The analysed material was cDNA or gDNA that came from T cells, B-cell-depleted T cells, or PBMCs.

The CDR3 covers 13 residues. Germline CDR1 reads SNHLY; CDR2 reads FYNNEI. With 10 bases removed from V and 0 bases from J, the gap between germline ends came to 12 bases. In the original workflow: Amplified reference gene primers provided the basis for estimating nucleated cell counts. Libraries were prepared by immunoSEQ multiplex PCR; TCRdb keeps only in-frame clonotypes and omits some of them. V and J calls plus clone size are reproduced from that table; the DNA served to infer D and trimming. The profile shows 6,500 to 8,000 clones, roughly 88% of them singletons. The rearrangement links TRBV2 to TRBJ1-1; tentative D call: TRBD1 (6 bases). The clonotype was recovered from a human donor with active COVID-19. The donor label of this sample is uncertain. Sequencing was carried out using peripheral blood. The CDR3 loop reads CATKQGVNTEAFF. Written as DNA, the CDR3 is TGTGCCACCAAACAGGGCGTGAACACTGAAGCTTTCTTT.